This TCR beta chain was obtained from a study of OX40 agonist ivuxolimab in advanced cancers. Findings and caveats of the study: Dose levels from 0.1 to 3.0 mg/kg saw CD4+ and CD8+ blood T cells expand clonally by week 6.

The table lists this clone with a count of one. Its antigen is unidentified. This table comes from immunoSEQ multiplex PCR, and its TCRdb copy is limited to in-frame clones, with some not included. Of approximately 100,000 clones listed, 92% are singletons. CDR1 is SGHTA, CDR2 FQGNSA, per germline. The CDR3 totals 16 residues. With V trimmed by 0 bases and J by 4 bases, 5 bases remained unmatched. This sample comprised CD4+ or CD8+ T cells sorted from blood, obtained in a trial of the OX40 agonist ivuxolimab. The sequence was obtained from an adult with an advanced solid tumor such as melanoma, head and neck, liver or kidney cancer. The chain combines TRBV7-2 with TRBJ2-1; 8 bases line up with TRBD1. In DNA form, the CDR3 reads TGTGCCAGCAGCTTAGCGGGGACAGGTACTTACAATGAGCAGTTCTTC. It is translated as CASSLAGTGTYNEQFF.